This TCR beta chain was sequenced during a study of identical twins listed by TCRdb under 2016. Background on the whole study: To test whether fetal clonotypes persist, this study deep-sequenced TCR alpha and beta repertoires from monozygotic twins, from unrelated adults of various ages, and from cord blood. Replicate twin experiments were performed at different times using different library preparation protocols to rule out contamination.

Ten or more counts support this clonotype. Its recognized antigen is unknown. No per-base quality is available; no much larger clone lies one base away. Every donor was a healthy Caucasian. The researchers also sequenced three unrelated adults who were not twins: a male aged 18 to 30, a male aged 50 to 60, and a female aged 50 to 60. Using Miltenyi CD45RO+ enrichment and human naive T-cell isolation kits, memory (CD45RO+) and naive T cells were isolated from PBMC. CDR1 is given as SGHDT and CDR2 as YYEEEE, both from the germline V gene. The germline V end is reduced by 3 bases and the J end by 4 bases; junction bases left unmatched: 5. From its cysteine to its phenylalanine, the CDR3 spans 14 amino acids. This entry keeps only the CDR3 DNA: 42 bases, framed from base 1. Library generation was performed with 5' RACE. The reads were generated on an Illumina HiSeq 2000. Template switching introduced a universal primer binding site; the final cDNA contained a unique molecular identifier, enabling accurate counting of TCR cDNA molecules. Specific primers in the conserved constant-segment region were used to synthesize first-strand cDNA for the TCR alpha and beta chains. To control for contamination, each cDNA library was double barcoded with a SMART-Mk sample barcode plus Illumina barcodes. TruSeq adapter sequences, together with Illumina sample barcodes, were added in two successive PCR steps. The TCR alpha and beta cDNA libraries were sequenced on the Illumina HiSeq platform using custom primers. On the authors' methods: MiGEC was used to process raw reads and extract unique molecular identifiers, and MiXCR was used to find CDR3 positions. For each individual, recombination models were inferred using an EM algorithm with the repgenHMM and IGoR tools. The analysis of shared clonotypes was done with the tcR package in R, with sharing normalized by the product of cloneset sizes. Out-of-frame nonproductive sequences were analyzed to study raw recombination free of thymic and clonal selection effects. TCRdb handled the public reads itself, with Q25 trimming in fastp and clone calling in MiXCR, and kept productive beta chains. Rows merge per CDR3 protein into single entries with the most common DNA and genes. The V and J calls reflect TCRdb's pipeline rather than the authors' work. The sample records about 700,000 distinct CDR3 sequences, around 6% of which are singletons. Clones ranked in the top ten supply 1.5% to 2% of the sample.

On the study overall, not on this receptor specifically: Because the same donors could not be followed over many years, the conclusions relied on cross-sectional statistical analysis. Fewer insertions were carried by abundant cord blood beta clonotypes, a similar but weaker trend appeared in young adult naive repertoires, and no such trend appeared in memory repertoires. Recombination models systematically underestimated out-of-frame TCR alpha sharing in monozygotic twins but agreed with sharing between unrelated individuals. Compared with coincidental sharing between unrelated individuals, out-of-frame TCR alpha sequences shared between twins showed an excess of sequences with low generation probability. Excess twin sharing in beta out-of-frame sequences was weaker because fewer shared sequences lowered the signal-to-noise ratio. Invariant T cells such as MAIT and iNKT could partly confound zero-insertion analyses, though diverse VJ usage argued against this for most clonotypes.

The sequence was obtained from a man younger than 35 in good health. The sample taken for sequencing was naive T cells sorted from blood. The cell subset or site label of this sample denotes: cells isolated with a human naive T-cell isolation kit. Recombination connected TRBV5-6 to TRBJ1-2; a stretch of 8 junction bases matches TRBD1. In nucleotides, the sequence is TGTGCCAGCAGCTCAGGGGGCTTCGGCTATGGCTACACCTTC. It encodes CASSSGGFGYGYTF.